This T cell receptor (beta chain) was sequenced for a study of beta chain features in type 1 diabetes. For the study at large: There were approximately 100 million sorted cells examined across all samples. Study conclusions and caveats: Patients showed naive, central memory and Treg TCRB repertoires that appeared more similar than those of healthy donors. Among patients with Type 1 diabetes, TCRB CDR3s were moderately but significantly shorter in every one of the four CD4+ subsets.

The CDR3 totals 14 residues. Germline CDR1 SGHVS, CDR2 FQNEAQ. Trimming removed 0 bases at V and 3 bases at J, with 9 bases between. Remarks on this clone: What it binds is not known.

Cell sorting via CD45RO/CCR7/CD25/CD127/CD95/CD27 was performed to obtain CD4+ naive, central memory, regulatory and stem cell-like memory cells. Purities over 98% were achieved in all sorted populations. As every portion of the isolated RNA was reverse transcribed, the sequencing read expressed TCRB transcripts. Libraries were prepared by immunoSEQ multiplex PCR; TCRdb keeps only in-frame clonotypes and omits some of them. Found here are 250,000 or so clones, approximately 20% of them singletons; the top ten hold about 0.028%. This receptor was taken from a woman aged 40 to 50 with type 1 diabetes. The gene calls are TRBV7-8 and TRBJ2-7, with D possibly being TRBD2 (6 bases). Sequenced sample: naive CD4+ T cells from blood. The CDR3 sequence is CASSLAPGLYEQYF. CDR3 nucleotide sequence: TGTGCCAGCAGCTTAGCCCCGGGACTCTACGAGCAGTACTTC.